The 14 T cell receptor beta chains below come from one sample, sequenced in a study of blood T cells in healthy people across ages (dated by TCRdb to the mid-2010s). Receptors were amplified or captured by 5' RACE. The instrument given in TCRdb is Illumina HiSeq 2500. A second roughly 6 to 11 cycle PCR used a sample-barcoded 5' primer and a J-beta primer mix. TCRdb ran its own pipeline on the public reads, namely fastp trimming at Q25 and MiXCR clone calling, and kept in-frame beta chains. CDR3 protein sequences are deduplicated, and each keeps its most common genes and DNA. For this sample the table gives 700,000 or so distinct CDR3 sequences, of which 40% to 50% were detected only once. The top ten hold about 32% of the sample. The sequencing input was blood. These receptors all come from an elderly man in good health.

The chain couples TRBV12-3 or TRBV12-4 to TRBJ2-7; 8 positions agree with TRBD1. Trimming took 6 bases from V and 2 from J; bases not matched to a gene: 6. CDR3 length equals 14 residues. The CDR3 sequence is CASRLSGQAYEQYF. The CDR3 bases are TGTGCCAGCAGATTGTCGGGACAGGCCTACGAGCAGTACTTC.

The chain combines TRBV2 with TRBJ2-7; D gene ambiguous. The V gene lost 7 bases and the J gene lost 5 bases, with 15 bases spanning the gap. Germline assignment: CDR1 SNHLY and CDR2 FYNNEI. This CDR3 comprises 13 residues. The CDR3 spells CASNIGVINEQYF. CDR3 nucleotides: TGTGCCAGCAATATTGGGGTAATCAACGAGCAGTACTTC.

In its sample, this clonotype was seen a few times. V gene TRBV6-4 combines with J gene TRBJ2-1, with no clear D. The CDR3 loop spans 14 amino acids. Trimming took 5 bases from V and 7 from J, leaving 15 bases between them. Looked up from germline, CDR1 is MRHNA and CDR2 is SNTAGT. The CDR3 loop reads CASSSELSLNEQFF. Here the CDR3 DNA reads TGTGCCAGCAGTAGTGAACTTTCACTAAATGAGCAGTTCTTC.

This clonotype was recorded many times. The rearrangement links TRBV7-9 to TRBJ2-3; unclear D gene. Trimming removed 7 bases from V and 6 bases from J, with 14 bases in between. CDR3 length equals 13 residues. The germline CDR1 and CDR2 sequences are SEHNR and FQNEAQ (reference sequence). CDR3 loop: CASTSSNVDTQYF. The DNA of the CDR3 is TGTGCCAGCACTAGTTCGAATGTGGATACGCAGTATTTT.

This sequence joins TRBV11-3 and TRBJ2-5; D is possibly TRBD2 (6 bases). The germline V and J ends were trimmed by 6 bases and 3 bases, with 14 bases remaining between them. CDR1 and CDR2 (germline): SGHNT, YENEEA. The CDR3 length is 14 residues. CDR3 loop: CASSSDGGEETQYF. The CDR3 nucleotides are TGTGCCAGCAGTTCAGATGGAGGGGAAGAGACCCAGTACTTC.

The chain is built from TRBV6-4 and TRBJ2-1, with D tentatively TRBD2 (6 bases). Near its end, the DNA agrees better with TRBJ2-7, so the J call may be wrong. CDR3 length: 15 amino acids. CDR1 is MRHNA and CDR2 is SNTAGT in the germline V gene. The CDR3 region has the DNA TGTGCCAGCAGAGCCGCGGGGCTTTCCTACAATGAGCAGTACTTC. This gives the protein CASRAAGLSYNEQYF.

Of note for this clonotype: This sequence may be a read error, since a much larger clone differs from it by one base. The V and J genes are TRBV6-2 or TRBV6-3 and TRBJ1-2, with a weak D call TRBD1 (5 bases). The CDR3 sequence is 14 residues long. CDR1 MNHEY and CDR2 SVGEGT come from the germline V gene. CDR3 coding DNA: TGTGCCAACAGTCGACAGACAAGGAACTATGGCTACACCTTC. This translates into CANSRQTRNYGYTF.

The chain links TRBV10-1 to TRBJ2-1, with 7 bases fitting TRBD1. The V segment lost 6 bases and the J segment 8 bases; nucleotides outside the gene matches: 13. Per germline, CDR1 WNHNN and CDR2 SYGVQD (reference sequence). There are 15 residues in the CDR3. The CDR3 protein is CASSGDRNPADEQFF. Here the CDR3 DNA reads TGCGCCAGCAGCGGGGACAGAAACCCGGCGGATGAGCAGTTCTTC.

The rearrangement links TRBV6-5 to TRBJ2-5; 8 positions match TRBD1. V shed 6 bases, J shed 2 bases, and the junction held 8 bases outside the gene matches. The CDR3 runs 15 residues. The germline V gene encodes CDR1 MNHEY and CDR2 SVGAGI. CDR3 residues: CASRQLDRGQETQYF. In DNA, the CDR3 is TGTGCCAGCAGACAACTAGACAGGGGACAAGAGACCCAGTACTTC.

V gene TRBV7-2 combines with J gene TRBJ2-3; 9 bases align to TRBD2. The CDR3 extends over 16 amino acids. Trimming at V came to 5 bases and at J to 6 bases, leaving 12 bases not matched to a gene. The germline V gene has CDR1 SGHTA and CDR2 FQGNSA. The chain's CDR3 is CASSLSRAGGSDTQYF. CDR3 coding DNA: TGTGCCAGCAGCCTGAGTAGGGCGGGAGGGTCGGATACGCAGTATTTT.

In this sample, this clonotype turned up a few times. The V and J genes are TRBV20-1 and TRBJ2-4; TRBD2 is a possible D gene (6 bases). Germline V gene sequence: CDR1 DFQATT, CDR2 SNEGSKA (reference sequence). Trimming took off 3 bases at V and 3 bases at J, with 12 bases between the two ends. CDR3 length: 14 amino acids. The CDR3 nucleotides are TGCAGTGCTAGCCCTGGAGGGAACAAAAACATTCAGTACTTC. Protein sequence: CSASPGGNKNIQYF.

This clonotype has just a few counts. The chain carries TRBV5-1 and TRBJ2-3, with TRBD2 matching over 7 bases. CDR3 size: 14 residues. Looked up from germline, CDR1 is SGHRS and CDR2 is YFSETQ. V was clipped by 4 bases and J by 6 bases; unmatched bases: 8. The CDR3 protein is CASSPGSGTDTQYF. CDR3 in DNA: TGCGCCAGCAGCCCCGGAAGCGGGACGGATACGCAGTATTTT.

This clonotype was picked up a small number of times. The chain is built from TRBV10-2 and TRBJ2-3; 9 nucleotides line up with TRBD1. Germline trimming cut 4 bases from V and 2 bases from J; bases unmatched to any gene: 10. The germline V gene encodes CDR1 WSHSY and CDR2 SAAADI. CDR3 length equals 17 residues. The DNA for the CDR3 is TGCGCCAGCAGTGGCCCAGGACAGGGGAGTTACACAGATACGCAGTATTTT. Amino acids: CASSGPGQGSYTDTQYF.

This clonotype was found many times. This sequence joins TRBV2 and TRBJ1-1; D is possibly TRBD1 (5 bases). Per germline, CDR1 SNHLY and CDR2 FYNNEI. Deletions cut 6 bases from V and 1 base from J, with 9 bases between. The CDR3 is 13 residues long. For the CDR3, the DNA is TGTGCCAGCAGGGGGGACGGGAACACTGAAGCTTTCTTT. Translation gives CASRGDGNTEAFF. The full variable domain, its missing parts supplied by reference TRBV2 and TRBJ1-1, is EPEVTQTPSHQVTQMGQEVILRCVPISNHLYFYWYRQILGQKVEFLVSFYNNEISEKSEIFDDQFSVERPDGSNFTLKIRSTKLEDSAMYFCASRGDGNTEAFFGQGTRLTVV.